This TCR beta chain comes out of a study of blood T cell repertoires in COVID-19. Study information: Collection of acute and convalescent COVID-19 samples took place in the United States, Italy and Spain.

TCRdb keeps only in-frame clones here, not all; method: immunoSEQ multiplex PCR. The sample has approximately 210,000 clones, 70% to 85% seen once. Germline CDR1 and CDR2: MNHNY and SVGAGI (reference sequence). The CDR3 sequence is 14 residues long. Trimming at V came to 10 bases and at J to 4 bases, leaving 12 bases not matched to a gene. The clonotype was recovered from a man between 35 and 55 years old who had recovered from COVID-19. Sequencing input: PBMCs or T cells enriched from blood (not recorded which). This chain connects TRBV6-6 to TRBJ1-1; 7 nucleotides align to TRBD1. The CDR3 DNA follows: TGTGCCATTCAAAGGACAGGTGGGGGCACTGAAGCTTTCTTT. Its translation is CAIQRTGGGTEAFF.